The source of this TCR beta chain is a study of T cell responses to AZD1222 COVID-19 vaccine listed by TCRdb under 2021. In the study overall: A total of 230 to 250 trial participants underwent TCR sequencing, of whom around 200 received two doses of AZD1222 and some 25 received two doses of the MenACWY control vaccine. Enrollment into the trials was organized by age into subgroups of 18-55, 56-69 and 70-plus years, and those subgroups contained approximately 150, 30 and 60 TCR-sequenced participants, respectively.

The CDR3 regions of human TCRbeta chains were subjected to immunosequencing. Concerning the study's data processing: Repertoire TCRs were checked for matches against a reference library of SARS-CoV-2-specific TCRs that had been generated using the MIRA antigen-specificity platform. Breadth meant the fraction of unique TCRs that were SARS-CoV-2-associated, whereas depth meant the fraction of total T cells that were SARS-CoV-2-associated. Using the MIRA data, each spike-specific TCR was assigned both to the spike region to which the TCR was reactive and to a CD4 or CD8 class. Log10-transformed breadth and depth values were compared by one-way ANOVA with Sidak's multiple comparisons tests. TCRdb limited this immuneACCESS table to in-frame rearrangements with V and J called. A share of clones is missing; checked studies link under half to unresolved V genes, and the rest is unexplained. V, J and clone size were drawn from that table, and D and trimming were deduced from the DNA. The sample table records 150,000 to 200,000 clones; approximately 89% of these occur just once. The ten largest clones add up to less than 2% of the sample.

The time point label, as the study defines it: about 28 days (+/-7) after the second vaccine dose. AZD1222 recipients given second doses at about 4 weeks or at about 12 weeks were pooled, since spike-specific TCR depth and breadth were not found to differ between the two schedules. The vaccinee samples were drawn from two UK trials, COV001 and COV002, one of which was a single-blind randomized controlled phase 2/3 trial testing AZD1222 (ChAdOx1 nCoV-19) in healthy adults. For TCRbeta chain sequencing, PBMC samples were collected from trial participants at day 0 and at day 28 after the second dose. Regarding this clone: This clone's antigen is unknown. The sample holds no much larger clone one base away, and base qualities are not on file.

General conclusions and limits of the study: After two AZD1222 doses, spike-specific TCR breadth and depth were significantly higher than at day 0 and than in MenACWY recipients. Participants were mostly white British, with more females than males. The authors suggested clonal diversity may have been underestimated. In the small 56-69-year group, the increase in depth fell short of significance, most likely because of low power. Because no day 14 peak-response samples were available, the repertoires could be characterized only after the peak T cell response. CD4 TCRs associated with the vaccine covered the entire spike protein, and the dominant responses were in regions 160-218 and 743-854. Reportedly, almost half of the unique spike-specific TCRs recognized epitopes lying outside the regions that are mutated in the B.1.351 and B.1.1.7 variants. Conclusions about previously exposed vaccinees are limited, since just 6 or 7 AZD1222 recipients were seropositive for SARS-CoV-2 at baseline.

Via the germline V gene (reference sequence), CDR1 is GTSNPN and CDR2 SVGIG. The junction carries 7 bases between V and J, which are trimmed by 3 bases and 7 bases respectively. The cysteine opens and the phenylalanine closes a CDR3 of 12 amino acids. The retained sequence is limited to the CDR3, 36 bases, with the frame set at the first base. The source of this sequence is an adult who received the AZD1222 COVID-19 vaccine. Here the chain combines TRBV30 and TRBJ1-6; the D segment could be TRBD1, given 5 matching bases. Sample: peripheral blood, taken 28 days after the second AZD1222 dose. CDR3 region: CAWRGGNSPLHF. The sequence in DNA is TGTGCCTGGAGGGGGGGGAATTCACCCCTCCACTTT.